This TCR beta chain was profiled in a study of shared clonotypes between healthy human individuals. This CDR3 spans 14 amino acids. Germline V CDR1 and CDR2: SGHDT, YYEEEE. Trimming took 5 bases from V and 0 from J, leaving 11 bases between them. Assay used: immunoSEQ multiplex PCR; TCRdb lists only in-frame clones, some missing. The sample includes about 1 million clones, around 74% of them seen just once. The chain is built from TRBV5-6 and TRBJ1-2; D remains unclear. The source material was memory CD4+ T cells sorted from blood. Subset meaning: CD45RA-negative fraction. The TCR was taken from a man aged 18 to 30 in good health. This CDR3 is CASRQTNTNYGYTF. CDR3 bases: TGTGCCAGCAGACAGACAAACACTAACTATGGCTACACCTTC.